The table lists the clone carrying this T cell receptor (beta chain) with many counts. Its antigen is still unknown. The read falls 3 residues short of the CDR3 end, and the missing part is taken from the germline J gene. This sample was included in a study of T cell clonality in common variable immunodeficiency. General study points: T cell subpopulation sequencing would be needed to explain CVID clonality.

Blood samples were heparinized, about 5 to 9 ml per donor. CDR3 size: 15 residues. V shed 3 bases, J shed 0 bases, and the junction held 2 bases outside the gene matches. CDR1 is SGHRS, CDR2 YFSETQ, per germline. Control and CVID samples contributed equal amounts of genomic DNA. Sequencing used immunoSEQ multiplex PCR; TCRdb keeps in-frame clones, though not all of them. The repertoire consists of over 30,000 clones, none detected only once. This chain uses TRBV5-1 with TRBJ2-2; TRBD2 aligns across 7 bases. This sequence was found in a person aged 18-70 years in good health. The sample taken for sequencing was peripheral blood mononuclear cells. The CDR3 DNA, read in part, is TGCGCCAGCAGCTCTCTAGCGGCGAACACCGGGGAG. Its protein product is CASSSLAANTGE. The whole CDR3 is CASSSLAANTGELFF.